Presented here are 10 T cell receptor beta chains from one specimen sequenced in a study of blood T cell repertoires in COVID-19. Profiling relied on immunoSEQ multiplex PCR, and the TCRdb table lists in-frame clones only, not all of them. The sample shows tens of thousands of clones, about 91% of them seen only once. The sample taken for sequencing was peripheral blood. Receptor source: a woman aged 70-85 years with acute or convalescent COVID-19.

This chain joins TRBV19 and TRBJ1-1; 9 positions match TRBD1. Germline CDR1 is LNHDA and CDR2 is SQIVND (reference sequence). V lost 3 bases and J lost 5; bases outside the gene matches: 7. The CDR3 covers 15 residues. The CDR3 region is CASSIGGQGLTEAFF. In nucleotides, the CDR3 is TGTGCCAGTAGTATCGGAGGACAGGGGTTAACTGAAGCTTTCTTT.

The chain couples TRBV3-1 (or the pseudogene TRBV3-2) to TRBJ1-1, with 7 bases that match TRBD1. V was clipped by 6 bases and J by 1 base; unmatched bases: 2. The CDR3 contains 13 residues. CDR1 LGHDT and CDR2 YNNKEL come from the germline V gene (reference sequence). In DNA, the CDR3 is TGTGCCAGCAGACGGACAGGGAACACTGAAGCTTTCTTT. Protein sequence: CASRRTGNTEAFF.

This chain links TRBV7-3 with TRBJ2-2; a possible D gene is TRBD2 (6 bases). CDR3 length: 17 amino acids. Per the germline V gene, CDR1 is SGHTA and CDR2 is FQGTGA. Trimming stripped 5 bases from V and 0 bases from J, with 16 bases between. The CDR3 DNA sequence: TGTGCCAGCAGCCCGAATGGGCTAGCGACGAACACCGGGGAGCTGTTTTTT. This sequence encodes CASSPNGLATNTGELFF.

J is TRBJ2-7 and V is TRBV19, with 9 bases lining up with TRBD1. The length of the CDR3 is 15 residues. Looked up from germline, CDR1 is LNHDA and CDR2 is SQIVND (reference sequence). The V and J ends lost 5 bases and 3 bases, in that order; junction bases with no gene match: 8. CDR3 DNA: TGTGCCAGTAGTTTGGGACAGGGAATAGGCTACGAGCAGTACTTC. Translated: CASSLGQGIGYEQYF.

The V and J genes are TRBV6-5 and TRBJ1-1; TRBD1 might be the D (6 bases). This CDR3 is built from 13 residues. Deletions cut 6 bases from V and 6 bases from J, with 14 bases between. Germline CDR1 is MNHEY and CDR2 is SVGAGI. The DNA of the CDR3 is TGTGCCAGCAGCTTACAATACAGGGCTGAAGCTTTCTTT. This encodes CASSLQYRAEAFF.

V usage is TRBV9 and J usage is TRBJ2-7, with a tentative D call TRBD2 (6 bases). The CDR3 is made up of 14 amino acids. Between the trimmed V and J ends, which lost 3 bases and 4 bases, there was a span of 14 bases. Germline V lookup: CDR1 SGDLS, CDR2 YYNGEE. CDR3 sequence: CASSGGVTGYEQYF. In DNA, the CDR3 is TGTGCCAGCAGCGGGGGGGTAACCGGGTACGAGCAGTACTTC. The full variable domain, completed using reference TRBV9 and TRBJ2-7, is DSGVTQTPKHLITATGQRVTLRCSPRSGDLSVYWYQQSLDQGLQFLIQYYNGEERAKGNILERFSAQQFPDLHSELNLSSLELGDSALYFCASSGGVTGYEQYFGPGTRLTVT.

This clone was seen once. The V call is TRBV19, the J call TRBJ1-5, with D possibly matching TRBD1 (5 bases). The V gene lost 2 bases and the J gene lost 3 bases, with 14 bases spanning the gap. CDR1 LNHDA and CDR2 SQIVND come from the germline V gene (reference sequence). The CDR3 runs 16 residues. CDR3 nucleotide sequence: TGTGCCAGTAGTATAATGGGGGGGAGGCCCAATCAGCCCCAGCATTTT. Protein product: CASSIMGGRPNQPQHF.

The J gene is TRBJ2-2, the V gene TRBV25-1; 7 nucleotides match TRBD1. The length of the CDR3 is 15 residues. The germline V gene has CDR1 MGHDK and CDR2 SYGVNS. Losses at the gene ends were 6 bases for V and 6 bases for J; bases not matched to a gene: 10. The CDR3: CASSLLGGRAGELFF. The CDR3 DNA reads TGTGCCAGCAGCCTTTTAGGGGGCAGGGCCGGGGAGCTGTTTTTT.

The chain is built from TRBV27 and TRBJ2-5; TRBD1 matches at 11 bases. V was clipped by 4 bases and J by 5 bases; unmatched bases: 6. The CDR3 is 15 amino acids. The germline V gene has CDR1 MNHEY and CDR2 SMNVEV (reference sequence). Here the CDR3 DNA reads TGTGCCAGCAGTTCAGGACAGGGGGCGCGGGAGACCCAGTACTTC. It specifies CASSSGQGARETQYF.

In this sample, this clone turned up a few times. The chain links TRBV29-1 to TRBJ2-5; 7 bases match TRBD1. The CDR3 sequence is 11 residues long. Trimming removed 7 bases from V and 5 bases from J; junction bases left unmatched: 4. From germline, CDR1 is SQVTM and CDR2 ANQGSEA. In DNA, the CDR3 is TGCAGCGCTCAACAGGGGGAGACCCAGTACTTC. Its translation is CSAQQGETQYF.